These 7 T cell receptor beta chains originate from one sample sequenced in a study of shared clonotypes between healthy human individuals. Terminally differentiated effector memory CD45RA+ cells were excluded from the naive CD8 cells, which were CD45RO-negative and positively selected for CCR7. Libraries were prepared by immunoSEQ multiplex PCR; TCRdb keeps only in-frame clonotypes and omits some of them. The profile covers millions of clones, with over 85% appearing a single time and around 1.1% taken by the ten largest. The sequenced material came from naive CD8+ T cells sorted from blood. These receptors were collected from a man in his late teens or twenties in good health.

CDR3: CASRPGTGGTEAFF. The CDR3 nucleotides read TGTGCCAGCAGACCCGGGACAGGCGGCACTGAAGCTTTCTTT. The chain employs TRBV7-8 and TRBJ1-1; 8 bases are a match to TRBD1. CDR1 and CDR2 (germline): SGHVS, FQNEAQ. The CDR3 has 14 residues. Trimming took 6 bases from V and 4 from J; bases not matched to a gene: 7. Together with reference TRBV7-8 and TRBJ1-1, the CDR3 gives the full variable domain: GAGVSQSPRYKVAKRGQDVALRCDPISGHVSLFWYQQALGQGPEFLTYFQNEAQLDKSGLPSDRFFAERPEGSVSTLKIQRTQQEDSAVYLCASRPGTGGTEAFFGQGTRLTVV.

The chain recombines TRBV6-6 with TRBJ1-3; D is uncertain. Germline V lookup: CDR1 MNHNY, CDR2 SVGAGI (reference sequence). Deletions cut 2 bases from V and 4 bases from J, with 12 bases between. This CDR3 has 15 amino acids. The CDR3 loop reads CASSYGGSLGNTIYF. CDR3 in DNA: TGTGCCAGCAGTTACGGTGGCAGTCTAGGAAACACCATATATTTT.

The V call is TRBV27, the J call TRBJ1-2; D possibly corresponds to TRBD1 (6 bases). The CDR3 loop spans 13 amino acids. The germline V gene encodes CDR1 MNHEY and CDR2 SMNVEV (reference sequence). Trimming pared 3 bases from V and 13 bases from J, leaving 18 bases between. This CDR3 is CASSFLEDRPGTF. DNA for the CDR3: TGTGCCAGCAGTTTCCTAGAGGACAGACCGGGCACCTTC.

The chain recombines TRBV6-6 with TRBJ1-1; possible D gene TRBD1, 6 bases. Looked up from germline, CDR1 is MNHNY and CDR2 is SVGAGI (reference sequence). The CDR3 has 11 residues. V shed 2 bases and J shed 10 bases, with 8 bases lying between them. The CDR3 sequence is CASSYEGGAFF. The CDR3 nucleotides are TGTGCCAGCAGTTACGAGGGGGGAGCTTTCTTT.

The CDR3 DNA sequence: TGTGCCAGCAGTGAAAGCGGGCTCTCCTACGAGCAGTACTTC. As protein: CASSESGLSYEQYF. The chain couples TRBV25-1 to TRBJ2-7; D may be TRBD2 (6 bases). CDR1 and CDR2 (germline): MGHDK, SYGVNS. This CDR3 contains 14 residues. Deletions cut 2 bases from V and 0 bases from J, with 8 bases between.

V is TRBV6-5 and J is TRBJ2-1; weak D call: TRBD2 (5 bases). Trimming took 0 bases from V and 5 from J, leaving 14 bases between them. The V gene's germline CDR1 is MNHEY and CDR2 SVGAGI. The CDR3 has 16 amino acids. The CDR3 coding sequence is TGTGCCAGCAGTTACTCTGTGGGAGAGGTCCACAATGAGCAGTTCTTC. It specifies CASSYSVGEVHNEQFF.

This chain joins TRBV5-1 and TRBJ2-1; 11 bases fit TRBD2. Germline-derived CDR1 and CDR2 are SGHRS and YFSETQ. The CDR3 has 16 residues. The V segment lost 4 bases and the J segment 7 bases; nucleotides outside the gene matches: 10. The DNA of the CDR3 is TGCGCCAGCAGCCCAACCGGGACTAGCGGAGAGAATGAGCAGTTCTTC. Translated, it gives CASSPTGTSGENEQFF.